Sequencing of this T cell receptor (beta chain) was carried out in a study of Ad26.COV2.S vaccination and SARS-CoV-2 variants. Treatment specified: around 19 received Ad26.COV2.S at low or high dose, single or two shots; five or six received placebo; per-sample allocation not given. Sampling occurred on day 63 after the first vaccine or placebo injection. Data came from immunoSEQ multiplex PCR; TCRdb stores just in-frame clones and leaves some out. This sample has 360,000 or so clones, with 75% to 90% found just once. Concerning this clone: The target antigen is unknown.

Study-level findings and limits: Measurement of non-spike TCR breadth gave similar results in vaccine and placebo recipients. It was vaccine recipients, not placebo recipients, who had the higher spike-specific TCR breadth. Overall T cell responses may have been underestimated by the analyses of TCR breadth and depth.

The V end lost 6 bases, the J end lost 6 bases, and 15 bases lay between the germline ends. Germline V gene sequence: CDR1 KGHSH, CDR2 LQKENI. This CDR3 is 13 amino acids long. The clonotype was recovered from a person between 18 and 65 years old who received the Ad26.COV2.S COVID-19 vaccine or a placebo. The chain couples TRBV18 to TRBJ2-7; D possibly matches TRBD1 or TRBD2 (6 bases each). The sequencing here drew on peripheral blood, taken in a trial of Ad26.COV2.S vaccine versus placebo. CDR3 protein: CASSLIEGGEQYF. The DNA for the CDR3 is TGTGCCAGCTCGCTTATTGAGGGGGGCGAGCAGTACTTC.